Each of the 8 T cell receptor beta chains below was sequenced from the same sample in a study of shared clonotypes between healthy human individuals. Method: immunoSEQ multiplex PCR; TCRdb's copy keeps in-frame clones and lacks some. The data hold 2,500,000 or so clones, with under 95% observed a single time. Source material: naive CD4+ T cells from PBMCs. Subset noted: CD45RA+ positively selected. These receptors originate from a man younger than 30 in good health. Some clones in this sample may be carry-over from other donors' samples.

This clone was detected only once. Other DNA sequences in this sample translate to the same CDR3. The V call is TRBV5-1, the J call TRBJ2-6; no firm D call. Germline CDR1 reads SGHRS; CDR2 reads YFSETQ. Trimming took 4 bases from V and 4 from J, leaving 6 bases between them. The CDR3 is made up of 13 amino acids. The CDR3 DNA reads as TGCGCCAGCAGCCTGACAGGGGCCAACGTCCTGACTTTC. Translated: CASSLTGANVLTF.

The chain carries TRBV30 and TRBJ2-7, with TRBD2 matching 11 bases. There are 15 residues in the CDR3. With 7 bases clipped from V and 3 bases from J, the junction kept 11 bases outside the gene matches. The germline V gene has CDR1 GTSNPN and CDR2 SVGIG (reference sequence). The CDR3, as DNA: TGTGCCTCCCGGATGGTGACTAGCGGGATCTACGAGCAGTACTTC. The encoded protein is CASRMVTSGIYEQYF.

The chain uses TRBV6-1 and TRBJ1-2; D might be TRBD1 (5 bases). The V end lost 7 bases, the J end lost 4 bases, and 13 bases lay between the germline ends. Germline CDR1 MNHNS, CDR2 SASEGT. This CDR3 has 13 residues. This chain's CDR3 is CASTLGTGYGYTF. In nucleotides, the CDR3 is TGTGCCAGCACGTTAGGGACTGGCTATGGCTACACCTTC.

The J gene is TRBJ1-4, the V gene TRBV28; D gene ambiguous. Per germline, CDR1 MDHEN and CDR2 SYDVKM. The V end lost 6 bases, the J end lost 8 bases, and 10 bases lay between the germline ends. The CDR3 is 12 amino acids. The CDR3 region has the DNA TGTGCCAGCAGGATTAAACAGGAAAAACTGTTTTTT. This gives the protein CASRIKQEKLFF. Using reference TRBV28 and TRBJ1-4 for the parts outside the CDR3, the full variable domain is DVKVTQSSRYLVKRTGEKVFLECVQDMDHENMFWYRQDPGLGLRLIYFSYDVKMKEKGDIPEGYSVSREKKERFSLILESASTNQTSMYLCASRIKQEKLFFGSGTQLSVL.

The DNA of the CDR3 is TGCGCCAGCAGCCAATTGCAAACAGGCGGGGGGTTTTCTATGGCTAACACCTTC. Protein product: CASSQLQTGGGFSMANTF. The chain joins TRBV4-1 to TRBJ1-2; D is possibly TRBD1 (5 bases). Germline V CDR1 and CDR2: MGHRA, YSYEKL. This CDR3 spans 18 amino acids. V was cut by 2 bases and J by 12 bases, with 31 bases left in between.

CDR3 nucleotides: TGTGCCAGAAGAGGCTCCTACAATGAGCAGTTCTTC. Amino acids: CARRGSYNEQFF. The rearrangement uses TRBV5-3 and TRBJ2-1, with D uncertain. TRBV5-3 falls under the ORF class, with uncertain function. V was pared by 5 bases and J by 0 bases, with 3 bases between. The CDR3 contains 12 residues.

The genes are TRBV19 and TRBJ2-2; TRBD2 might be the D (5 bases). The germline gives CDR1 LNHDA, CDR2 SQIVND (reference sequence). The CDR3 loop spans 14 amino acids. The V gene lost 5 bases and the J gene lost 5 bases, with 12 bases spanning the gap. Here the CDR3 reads CASSAGRGTGELFF. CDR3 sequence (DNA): TGTGCCAGTAGTGCAGGACGGGGAACCGGGGAGCTGTTTTTT.

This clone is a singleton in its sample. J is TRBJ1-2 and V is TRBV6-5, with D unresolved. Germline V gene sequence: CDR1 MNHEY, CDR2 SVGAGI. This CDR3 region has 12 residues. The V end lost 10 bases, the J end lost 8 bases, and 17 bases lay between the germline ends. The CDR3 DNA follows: TGTGCCACCCAAGAGTGGTTACGAGGCTACACCTTC. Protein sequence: CATQEWLRGYTF.